Listed below are T cell receptor beta chains from one sample, sequenced in a study of blood T cell repertoires in COVID-19. Generated by immunoSEQ multiplex PCR, the TCRdb table keeps only in-frame clones and is missing some. There are about 70,000 clones in the sample; nearly 85% occur only once, and 1.5% to 2% lies in the top ten. Sequencing used peripheral blood. The receptors shown here come from a woman aged 55-70 years with acute or convalescent COVID-19. Each CDR3 is given with its conserved first and last residue. Fields, in order: D gene, clone size, J gene, V gene, CDR3 DNA, CDR3 protein. A D gene is named only where the DNA matches it firmly. Clone sizes are given selectively: once, few, many, or a class where the clone is expanded.

>NA|few|TRBJ2-7|TRBV5-6
TGTGCCAGCAGCTATACAGGGTACTACGAGCAGTACTTC
CASSYTGYYEQYF
>TRBD2|NA|TRBJ2-5|TRBV2
TGTGCCAGCAGTGAACGACTAGCGGGGGTAGCTCGGTACTTC
CASSERLAGVARYF
>TRBD1|NA|TRBJ1-2|TRBV27
TGTGCCAGCAGTTCCCCGGGACAGCATAACTATGGCTACACCTTC
CASSSPGQHNYGYTF
>TRBD1|NA|TRBJ2-7|TRBV3-1/TRBV3-2
TGTGCCAGCAGCCAAACGGCCTCCGGGACAGGGGGCTACGAGCAGTACTTC
CASSQTASGTGGYEQYF
>NA|NA|TRBJ2-1|TRBV9
TGTGCCAGCAGCGAGGGGCCAGGGCGGAATTGGTTTGACGATGAGCAGTTCTTC
CASSEGPGRNWFDDEQFF
>TRBD1|NA|TRBJ1-3|TRBV7-2
TGTGCCAGCAGCTTTTCGGGGACAGGGAACTCTGGAAACACCATATATTTT
CASSFSGTGNSGNTIYF
>TRBD1|NA|TRBJ2-2|TRBV25-1
TGTGCCAGCAGGGGACAGGGTAGGACCGGGGAGCTGTTTTTT
CASRGQGRTGELFF
>NA|NA|TRBJ1-6|TRBV2
TGTGCCAGCAGACCAGGGGTTTATAATTCACCCCTCCACTTT
CASRPGVYNSPLHF
>NA|NA|TRBJ1-2|TRBV12-3/TRBV12-4
TGTGCCAGCAGTTTTTTATATGGCTACACCTTC
CASSFLYGYTF
>NA|NA|TRBJ2-7|TRBV19
TGTGCCAGTAGTATAGGTTGGGACACCTACGAGCAGTACTTC
CASSIGWDTYEQYF
>TRBD1|NA|TRBJ1-4|TRBV5-5
TGTGCCAGCAGCTGGACAGGCTTAAATGAAAAACTGTTTTTT
CASSWTGLNEKLFF